The next 14 T cell receptor beta chains were all read from a single sample in a study of T cell responses to AZD1222 COVID-19 vaccine. Clones were sequenced by immunoSEQ multiplex PCR, and TCRdb holds only the in-frame ones, with some missing. The sample includes 90,000 to 130,000 clones, about 82% of them seen just once. The sample here was peripheral blood, taken on day 0 of AZD1222 vaccination. The receptors here all came from an adult in good health.

The DNA of the CDR3 is TGTGCCAGCTCACCCCCCGGGACTACCGAATACGAGCAGTACTTC. Amino acid sequence: CASSPPGTTEYEQYF. The chain carries TRBV18 and TRBJ2-7, with TRBD2 matching over 7 bases. The CDR3 totals 15 residues. In germline, CDR1 is KGHSH, CDR2 LQKENI. Germline trimming cut 3 bases from V and 4 bases from J; bases unmatched to any gene: 9.

This clone has more than one count but fewer than ten. The CDR3 loop reads CASRGGNRGRTEAFF. The CDR3 bases are TGTGCCAGCAGGGGGGGTAACAGGGGCAGGACTGAAGCTTTCTTT. The chain joins TRBV28 to TRBJ1-1; 7 bases align to TRBD1. With 6 bases clipped from V and 5 bases from J, the junction kept 12 bases outside the gene matches. Per germline, CDR1 MDHEN and CDR2 SYDVKM. CDR3 length: 15 residues.

CDR3 nucleotides: TGTGCCAGCAGCCGACCCATGGCGGCCCAGTACTTC. Its translation is CASSRPMAAQYF. This rearrangement joins TRBV3-1 (or the pseudogene TRBV3-2) to TRBJ2-5, with D hard to call. The CDR3 extends over 12 amino acids. Germline V gives CDR1 LGHDT, CDR2 YNNKEL (reference sequence). With 4 bases removed from V and 9 bases from J, the gap between germline ends came to 12 bases.

V and J are TRBV5-1 and TRBJ1-1, with D unclear. Germline V CDR1 and CDR2: SGHRS, YFSETQ. The CDR3 totals 14 residues. Trimming pared 1 base from V and 1 base from J, leaving 8 bases between. The CDR3: CASSLTRGNTEAFF. CDR3 DNA sequence: TGCGCCAGCAGCTTGACGCGGGGGAACACTGAAGCTTTCTTT.

This clone showed up just a few times. This chain uses TRBV7-9 with TRBJ1-4; TRBD1 agrees at 7 bases. This CDR3 spans 16 amino acids. Germline lookup yields CDR1 SEHNR and CDR2 FQNEAQ (reference sequence). Trimming removed 6 bases from V and 2 bases from J; junction bases left unmatched: 9. CDR3 bases: TGTGCCAGCAGTCGCGTCAGGGGGGAGACTAATGAAAAACTGTTTTTT. Its protein product is CASSRVRGETNEKLFF.

V usage is TRBV30 and J usage is TRBJ1-5; D gene uncertain. Germline assignment: CDR1 GTSNPN and CDR2 SVGIG (reference sequence). This CDR3 is built from 16 residues. V lost 0 bases, J lost 3 bases, and 15 bases lay in between. CDR3 protein: CAWSVPVGNINQPQHF. In nucleotides, the CDR3 is TGTGCCTGGAGTGTACCCGTGGGAAATATCAATCAGCCCCAGCATTTT.

The gene calls are TRBV4-1 and TRBJ2-7, with 10 positions matching TRBD1. CDR1 and CDR2 from the germline V gene are MGHRA and YSYEKL. Germline trimming cut 4 bases from V and 5 bases from J; bases unmatched to any gene: 11. This CDR3 has 16 amino acids. This chain's CDR3 is CASSPGDRDRGHEQYF. DNA for the CDR3: TGCGCCAGCAGCCCGGGGGATCGGGACAGGGGACACGAGCAGTACTTC.

This chain uses TRBV28 with TRBJ1-6; D remains ambiguous. V lost 7 bases and J 11 bases, leaving 18 bases between the germline ends. CDR1 and CDR2 from the germline V gene are MDHEN and SYDVKM. The CDR3 has 14 residues. CDR3: CASTTPRAVPPLHF. Written as DNA, the CDR3 is TGTGCCAGCACTACCCCCCGAGCGGTGCCACCCCTCCACTTT.

J is TRBJ2-5 and V is TRBV2, with TRBD1 as a possible D gene (6 bases). This CDR3 region has 15 residues. CDR1 is SNHLY and CDR2 is FYNNEI in the germline V gene. The V and J ends lost 3 bases and 1 base respectively, with 12 bases between them. CDR3 residues: CASSEIQGVQETQYF. DNA for the CDR3: TGTGCCAGCAGTGAGATACAGGGAGTCCAAGAGACCCAGTACTTC.

This clone has a single count. CDR3 DNA: TGTGCCAGCAGCGGTGGGGGCAGGGTATCCGAGCAGTACTTC. This encodes CASSGGGRVSEQYF. This rearrangement joins TRBV9 to TRBJ2-7; D is possibly TRBD1 (6 bases). The germline gives CDR1 SGDLS, CDR2 YYNGEE. Trimming stripped 3 bases from V and 6 bases from J, with 16 bases between. CDR3 size: 14 residues.

This CDR3 is CAWSGRPDTEAFF. For the CDR3, the DNA is TGTGCCTGGAGTGGCCGCCCGGACACTGAAGCTTTCTTT. J is TRBJ1-1 and V is TRBV30; D unclear. V lost 1 base and J lost 3, with 9 bases in between. This CDR3 is built from 13 residues. Germline CDR1 reads GTSNPN; CDR2 reads SVGIG (reference sequence).

For the CDR3, the DNA is TGCGCCAGCAGACGGACAGGGGTTGATGAGCAGTTCTTC. Amino acids: CASRRTGVDEQFF. The chain uses TRBV5-1 and TRBJ2-1; TRBD1 aligns across 9 bases. CDR3 size: 13 residues. V lost 5 bases, J lost 8 bases, and 5 bases stayed unmatched. Germline V gene data show CDR1 as SGHRS and CDR2 as YFSETQ. Complete variable domain (other parts from reference TRBV5-1 and TRBJ2-1): KAGVTQTPRYLIKTRGQQVTLSCSPISGHRSVSWYQQTPGQGLQFLFEYFSETQRNKGNFPGRFSGRQFSNSRSEMNVSTLELGDSALYLCASRRTGVDEQFFGPGTRLTVL.

The rearrangement links TRBV28 to TRBJ1-1; TRBD1 matches 8 bases. J gave up 6 bases and V 6 bases, and 12 bases lay outside the gene matches. Germline V CDR1 and CDR2: MDHEN, SYDVKM. CDR3 length equals 15 residues. The CDR3 reads CASRTYRGYYAEAFF. CDR3 in DNA: TGTGCCAGCAGAACCTACAGGGGGTATTACGCTGAAGCTTTCTTT.

The chain joins TRBV9 to TRBJ1-2; D uncertain. The germline V gene has CDR1 SGDLS and CDR2 YYNGEE. The CDR3 extends over 16 amino acids. V was clipped by 0 bases and J by 5 bases, with 17 bases between them. The DNA for the CDR3 is TGTGCCAGCAGCGTAGCTCGTACGACATCTGCGTATGGCTACACCTTC. It translates to CASSVARTTSAYGYTF.